The rows below give T cell receptor beta chains drawn from one sample of a study of human T cells and chemical hapten exposure. Using its own MiXCR run on the RACE reads, TCRdb lists one record per CDR3 protein. The table lists more than 85,000 distinct CDR3 sequences, around 35% of them singletons. This sample comprised whole blood, obtained in connection with sensitization to the hapten diphenylcyclopropenone (DPC). These receptors were collected from a man aged 40-55 years with alopecia areata. Some clones in this sample may be carry-over from other donors' samples. Each CDR3 is given with its conserved first and last residue. The D gene is left open where the match is weak. Size is stated for part of the rows, as once, few or many counts, or as a class when the clone is expanded.

V gene: TRBV20-1; J gene: TRBJ1-5; clone size: few; D gene: -; CDR3 protein: CSATRADQPQHF; CDR3 DNA: TGCAGTGCTACACGAGCCGATCAGCCCCAGCATTTT
V gene: TRBV6-1; J gene: TRBJ2-3; clone size: few; D gene: -; CDR3 protein: CASRTNTDTQYF; CDR3 DNA: TGTGCCAGCAGAACCAACACAGATACGCAGTATTTT
V gene: TRBV20-1; J gene: TRBJ2-3; clone size: -; D gene: TRBD2; CDR3 protein: CSASRATSLTDTQYF; CDR3 DNA: TGCAGTGCTAGTCGCGCGACTAGCTTAACAGATACGCAGTATTTT
V gene: TRBV20-1; J gene: TRBJ1-4; clone size: few; D gene: -; CDR3 protein: CSAREFATNEKLFF; CDR3 DNA: TGCAGTGCTAGAGAATTCGCAACTAATGAAAAACTGTTTTTT
V gene: TRBV5-4; J gene: TRBJ2-1; clone size: -; D gene: TRBD1; CDR3 protein: CASSLEGGIGNNEQFF; CDR3 DNA: TGTGCCAGCAGCTTGGAAGGGGGCATCGGAAACAATGAGCAGTTCTTC
V gene: TRBV6-2/TRBV6-3; J gene: TRBJ2-4; clone size: few; D gene: TRBD2; CDR3 protein: CASSYGLAGLAKNIQYF; CDR3 DNA: TGTGCCAGCAGTTACGGACTAGCGGGACTGGCCAAAAACATTCAGTACTTC
V gene: TRBV13; J gene: TRBJ2-3; clone size: few; D gene: TRBD1; CDR3 protein: CASSLPGTGTDTQYF; CDR3 DNA: TGTGCCAGCAGCTTGCCCGGGACAGGCACAGATACGCAGTATTTT
V gene: TRBV25-1; J gene: TRBJ2-3; clone size: -; D gene: -; CDR3 protein: CASSDLTDTQYF; CDR3 DNA: TGTGCCAGCAGTGACCTCACAGATACGCAGTATTTT
V gene: TRBV30; J gene: TRBJ1-2; clone size: few; D gene: -; CDR3 protein: CAWSLLGMDGYTF; CDR3 DNA: TGTGCCTGGAGTCTCCTGGGGATGGATGGCTACACCTTC
V gene: TRBV20-1; J gene: TRBJ1-1; clone size: few; D gene: -; CDR3 protein: CSARDVNTEAFF; CDR3 DNA: TGCAGTGCTAGAGATGTGAACACTGAAGCTTTCTTT
V gene: TRBV28; J gene: TRBJ2-5; clone size: many; D gene: -; CDR3 protein: CASSLSGFETQYF; CDR3 DNA: TGTGCCAGCAGTTTGTCCGGGTTCGAGACCCAGTACTTC
V gene: TRBV5-6; J gene: TRBJ2-1; clone size: -; D gene: -; CDR3 protein: CASSFFSATRNEQFF; CDR3 DNA: TGTGCCAGCAGCTTTTTTTCAGCTACGAGGAATGAGCAGTTCTTC
V gene: TRBV6-4; J gene: TRBJ2-3; clone size: few; D gene: TRBD2; CDR3 protein: CASMTSGRVTDTQYF; CDR3 DNA: TGTGCCAGCATGACTAGCGGGAGGGTCACAGATACGCAGTATTTT
V gene: TRBV18; J gene: TRBJ1-2; clone size: -; D gene: -; CDR3 protein: CASSPDMGMAGGYTF; CDR3 DNA: TGTGCCAGCTCACCAGATATGGGAATGGCAGGCGGCTACACCTTC
V gene: TRBV14; J gene: TRBJ2-7; clone size: -; D gene: -; CDR3 protein: CASSQGVRLVSEQYF; CDR3 DNA: TGTGCCAGCAGCCAAGGGGTTCGACTAGTTTCCGAGCAGTACTTC
V gene: TRBV3-1; J gene: TRBJ2-1; clone size: -; D gene: TRBD2; CDR3 protein: CASSPFTSGRSAEQFF; CDR3 DNA: TGTGCCAGCAGCCCCTTTACTAGCGGGAGATCCGCCGAGCAGTTCTTC
V gene: TRBV28; J gene: TRBJ2-5; clone size: once; D gene: TRBD2; CDR3 protein: CASRPYGLAGETQYF; CDR3 DNA: TGTGCCAGCAGACCATATGGACTAGCGGGAGAGACCCAGTACTTC
V gene: TRBV29-1; J gene: TRBJ2-3; clone size: -; D gene: TRBD2; CDR3 protein: CSVQPSGSRDTQYF; CDR3 DNA: TGCAGCGTTCAGCCTAGCGGGAGTAGAGATACGCAGTATTTT
V gene: TRBV6-2/TRBV6-3; J gene: TRBJ2-1; clone size: -; D gene: TRBD2; CDR3 protein: CASSYLPSGRVQGSYNEQFF; CDR3 DNA: TGTGCCAGCAGTTATCTGCCTAGCGGGAGAGTCCAAGGATCCTACAATGAGCAGTTCTTC
V gene: TRBV12-3/TRBV12-4; J gene: TRBJ2-1; clone size: -; D gene: TRBD1; CDR3 protein: CASSLVVGQGYNEQFF; CDR3 DNA: TGTGCCAGCAGTTTAGTTGTTGGACAGGGTTACAATGAGCAGTTCTTC
V gene: TRBV5-5; J gene: TRBJ2-3; clone size: -; D gene: -; CDR3 protein: CASSSQSTDTQYF; CDR3 DNA: TGTGCCAGCAGCAGTCAAAGCACAGATACGCAGTATTTT
V gene: TRBV5-6; J gene: TRBJ2-7; clone size: -; D gene: -; CDR3 protein: CASSRDIGSYEQYF; CDR3 DNA: TGTGCCAGCAGCCGGGACATCGGAAGCTACGAGCAGTACTTC
V gene: TRBV29-1; J gene: TRBJ1-3; clone size: -; D gene: TRBD1; CDR3 protein: CSGTTGSSGNTIYF; CDR3 DNA: TGCAGCGGGACGACAGGGTCCTCTGGAAACACCATATATTTT
V gene: TRBV4-2; J gene: TRBJ2-1; clone size: -; D gene: TRBD2; CDR3 protein: CASSLSGRAYNEQFF; CDR3 DNA: TGTGCCAGCAGCCTGAGCGGGAGGGCCTACAATGAGCAGTTCTTC
V gene: TRBV7-8; J gene: TRBJ1-1; clone size: once; D gene: TRBD1; CDR3 protein: CASSLLLGGNTEAFF; CDR3 DNA: TGTGCCAGCAGCTTATTGCTAGGGGGCAACACTGAAGCTTTCTTT
V gene: TRBV5-1; J gene: TRBJ2-1; clone size: few; D gene: TRBD1; CDR3 protein: CASSPKQGALNNEQFF; CDR3 DNA: TGCGCCAGCAGCCCGAAACAGGGGGCGCTGAACAATGAGCAGTTCTTC
V gene: TRBV6-2/TRBV6-3; J gene: TRBJ2-7; clone size: -; D gene: -; CDR3 protein: CATRRLVLTSYEQYF; CDR3 DNA: TGTGCCACCAGACGTTTAGTCCTGACCTCCTACGAGCAGTACTTC
V gene: TRBV24-1; J gene: TRBJ1-2; clone size: few; D gene: -; CDR3 protein: CATSDSQVANYGYTF; CDR3 DNA: TGTGCCACCAGTGATTCACAGGTAGCTAACTATGGCTACACCTTC
V gene: TRBV4-3; J gene: TRBJ2-6; clone size: once; D gene: TRBD1; CDR3 protein: CASSQDWGQGSNVLTF; CDR3 DNA: TGCGCCAGCAGCCAAGATTGGGGACAGGGGTCCAACGTCCTGACTTTC
V gene: TRBV6-2/TRBV6-3; J gene: TRBJ1-2; clone size: -; D gene: -; CDR3 protein: CASSFDDGRSHRHYGYTF; CDR3 DNA: TGTGCCAGCAGCTTCGACGATGGACGCTCCCACAGGCACTATGGCTACACCTTC
V gene: TRBV12-3/TRBV12-4; J gene: TRBJ1-4; clone size: many; D gene: TRBD1; CDR3 protein: CASSPGQGNEKLFF; CDR3 DNA: TGTGCCAGCAGCCCGGGACAGGGTAATGAAAAACTGTTTTTT